Listed here are 28 T cell receptor beta chains from one sample, sequenced in a study of CD8+CD57+ T cells in acquired aplastic anemia. Before being chosen for sequencing, patients had shown CD8+CD57+ cell expansion by flow cytometry. The use of genomic DNA as template underpinned the TCR beta VDJ and CDR3 profiling. TCRdb analysed the reads with MiXCR anew, one entry per CDR3 protein. The table lists about 180,000 distinct CDR3 sequences, about 44% of them singletons. The sequencing sample was made of sorted CD4+, CD8+, or CD8+CD57+ T cells (not recorded which) from PBMCs. The receptors come from a human donor with aplastic anemia.

The sample holds a few counts of this clonotype. Here the CDR3 DNA reads TGTGCCATCAGTCCCGGGGCGGAGGCGACCCAGTACTTC. Translation gives CAISPGAEATQYF. The chain recombines TRBV10-3 with TRBJ2-5; D might be TRBD1 or TRBD2, each matching 5 bases. This CDR3 contains 13 residues. The V gene lost 5 bases and the J gene lost 7 bases, with 14 bases spanning the gap. Germline lookup yields CDR1 ENHRY and CDR2 SYGVKD.

The chain has TRBV20-1 and TRBJ2-7; 15 bases are a match to TRBD2. After removal of 5 bases from V and 0 bases from J, the junction contained 5 bases not matched to a gene. This CDR3 spans 16 amino acids. Germline assignment: CDR1 DFQATT and CDR2 SNEGSKA (reference sequence). The CDR3 nucleotides read TGCAGTGCTTCCGGGACTAGCGGGGGGAGCTCCTACGAGCAGTACTTC. Its translation is CSASGTSGGSSYEQYF.

This clonotype was seen many times. J is TRBJ1-1 and V is TRBV6-1; D gene ambiguous. This CDR3 is 12 amino acids long. V lost 6 bases, J lost 6 bases, and 11 bases lay in between. Germline V gives CDR1 MNHNS, CDR2 SASEGT. CDR3 residues: CASRQSRAEAFF. For the CDR3, the DNA is TGTGCCAGCAGGCAGAGTAGGGCTGAAGCTTTCTTT.

In its sample, this clonotype was seen once. J is TRBJ2-7 and V is TRBV15; 7 bases agree with TRBD2. Per germline, CDR1 LNHNV and CDR2 YYDKDF (reference sequence). This CDR3 has 16 residues. V lost 0 bases to trimming and J lost 0 bases; unmatched junction nucleotides: 5. CDR3 nucleotide sequence: TGTGCCACCAGCAGAGACCTGGGGGGGACCTCCTACGAGCAGTACTTC. Translation gives CATSRDLGGTSYEQYF. The complete variable domain, with remaining parts taken from reference TRBV15 and TRBJ2-7, reads DAMVIQNPRYQVTQFGKPVTLSCSQTLNHNVMYWYQQKSSQAPKLLFHYYDKDFNNEADTPDNFQSRRPNTSFCFLDIRSPGLGDTAMYLCATSRDLGGTSYEQYFGPGTRLTVT.

This clonotype is medium-sized within its sample. This rearrangement joins TRBV6-5 to TRBJ2-7; D remains ambiguous. The CDR3 runs 13 residues. Trimming took 3 bases from V and 3 from J, leaving 9 bases between them. Germline V gene lookup returns CDR1 MNHEY and CDR2 SVGAGI. CDR3 nucleotides: TGTGCCAGCAGTTATAATCCCGGCTACGAGCAGTACTTC. Translated, it gives CASSYNPGYEQYF.

The chain joins TRBV20-1 to TRBJ2-2; no clear D gene. The CDR3 consists of 13 residues. CDR1 and CDR2 (germline): DFQATT, SNEGSKA (reference sequence). Trimming stripped 3 bases from V and 1 base from J, with 6 bases between. This chain's CDR3 is CSASVMNTGELFF. The CDR3 nucleotides are TGCAGTGCTAGCGTCATGAACACCGGGGAGCTGTTTTTT.

About this clonotype itself: The junction does not match germline at one end; this may be a read error. The rearrangement uses TRBV2 and TRBJ2-1; D is ambiguous. The CDR3 is made up of 14 amino acids. Per germline, CDR1 SNHLY and CDR2 FYNNEI. DNA of the CDR3: TGTGCCAGCAGGGACGGGTCTCGACACAATAAGCAGCTCTTC. Its protein product is CASRDGSRHNKQLF.

The chain recombines TRBV5-1 with TRBJ2-1; TRBD2 matches at 13 bases. The CDR3 contains 15 residues. Germline V gives CDR1 SGHRS, CDR2 YFSETQ. With V trimmed by 4 bases and J by 4 bases, 2 bases remained unmatched. This CDR3 is CASSALAGGYNEQFF. The CDR3 DNA reads TGCGCCAGCAGCGCACTAGCGGGGGGGTACAATGAGCAGTTCTTC.

This clonotype came up once. The gene calls are TRBV7-9 and TRBJ2-3; the D is unclear. V gave up 5 bases and J gave up 11 bases, with 11 bases separating them. The CDR3 has 11 residues. The germline gives CDR1 SEHNR, CDR2 FQNEAQ (reference sequence). The CDR3 protein is CASSPIWEQYF. CDR3 in DNA: TGTGCCAGCAGCCCCATCTGGGAGCAGTATTTT. The full variable domain, its missing parts supplied by reference TRBV7-9 and TRBJ2-3, is DTGVSQNPRHKITKRGQNVTFRCDPISEHNRLYWYRQTLGQGPEFLTYFQNEAQLEKSRLLSDRFSAERPKGSFSTLEIQRTEQGDSAMYLCASSPIWEQYFGPGTRLTVL.

The sample holds many counts of this clonotype. The chain employs TRBV30 and TRBJ1-6; D may be TRBD1 (6 bases). V was trimmed by 7 bases and J by 8 bases, leaving 21 bases between them. This CDR3 is 15 amino acids long. Germline-derived CDR1 and CDR2 are GTSNPN and SVGIG (reference sequence). The CDR3 DNA reads TGTGCCTCCGATTCACAGGGTTTTTTGTATTCACCCCTCCACTTT. Protein product: CASDSQGFLYSPLHF.

This clonotype was counted at least ten times. The chain uses TRBV7-9 and TRBJ2-1; 8 nucleotides line up with TRBD2. The V gene's germline CDR1 is SEHNR and CDR2 FQNEAQ (reference sequence). The V gene end was trimmed by 1 base and the J gene end by 6 bases; junction bases not matched to a gene: 5. This CDR3 is 15 amino acids long. The CDR3: CASSLDGLAANEQFF. Written as DNA, the CDR3 is TGTGCCAGCAGCTTAGATGGACTAGCCGCCAATGAGCAGTTCTTC.

The chain recombines TRBV15 with TRBJ2-5; 7 positions match TRBD2. This CDR3 contains 17 residues. J gave up 2 bases and V 7 bases, and 16 bases lay outside the gene matches. Germline CDR1 and CDR2: LNHNV and YYDKDF (reference sequence). The DNA for the CDR3 is TGTGCCACCACAGGAAAGAGCGGGGAGTCAATACAAGAGACCCAGTACTTC. Its translation: CATTGKSGESIQETQYF.

Remarks on this clonotype: A much larger clone differs by one base, so this may be a read error. The gene calls are TRBV2 and TRBJ1-1, with 12 bases matching TRBD1. Germline V gene lookup returns CDR1 SNHLY and CDR2 FYNNEI. This CDR3 is built from 15 residues. The CDR3 bases are TGTGCCAGCAGCCCCCGGGACAGGGGGCACACTGAAGCTTCCTTT. This encodes CASSPRDRGHTEASF.

The rearrangement uses TRBV10-3 and TRBJ1-1; D unresolved. V was pared by 4 bases and J by 7 bases, with 19 bases between. Germline loops: CDR1 ENHRY, CDR2 SYGVKD. This CDR3 region has 15 residues. The CDR3 reads CAISGGSGVPLEAFF. The CDR3 DNA reads TGTGCCATCAGTGGGGGAAGCGGGGTGCCACTTGAAGCTTTCTTT.

V and J are TRBV11-2 and TRBJ2-1, with 10 bases matching TRBD2. CDR1 is SGHAT, CDR2 FQNNGV, per germline. The CDR3 sequence is 15 residues long. Losses at the gene ends were 6 bases for V and 10 bases for J; bases not matched to a gene: 12. CDR3 sequence (DNA): TGTGCCAGCAGACAAGGGAGCGGGGGGGCGAACGAGCAGTTCTTC. As protein: CASRQGSGGANEQFF.

Many counts were recorded for this clonotype. The genes are TRBV7-6 and TRBJ2-3, with 14 nucleotides matching TRBD2. This CDR3 region has 16 residues. The germline CDR1 and CDR2 sequences are SGHVS and FNYEAQ. V shed 5 bases and J 2 bases; nucleotides not matched to a gene: 3. CDR3 bases: TGTGCCAGCAGCCGGACTAGCGGGGGGTCCACAGATACGCAGTATTTT. Encoded protein: CASSRTSGGSTDTQYF.

This clonotype turned up a few times. J is TRBJ2-7 and V is TRBV2; D may be TRBD2 (6 bases). Trimming left V 1 base short and J 1 base short, with 14 bases between. Germline lookup yields CDR1 SNHLY and CDR2 FYNNEI. The CDR3 sequence is 16 residues long. This chain's CDR3 is CASSEGAGLGSYEQYF. The CDR3 bases are TGTGCCAGCAGTGAAGGGGCGGGACTCGGGTCCTACGAGCAGTACTTC.

This clonotype rates as medium-sized. CDR3 residues: CASIGTGNSPLHF. CDR3 bases: TGTGCCAGCATAGGGACAGGGAATTCACCCCTCCACTTT. V is TRBV2 and J is TRBJ1-6; 9 bases are shared with TRBD1. This CDR3 is 13 amino acids long. Per the germline V gene, CDR1 is SNHLY and CDR2 is FYNNEI. V lost 7 bases, J lost 7 bases, and 2 bases stayed unmatched. Based on the CDR3 plus reference TRBV2 and TRBJ1-6, the full variable domain is EPEVTQTPSHQVTQMGQEVILRCVPISNHLYFYWYRQILGQKVEFLVSFYNNEISEKSEIFDDQFSVERPDGSNFTLKIRSTKLEDSAMYFCASIGTGNSPLHFGNGTRLTVT.

In this sample, this clonotype turned up a few times. V and J are TRBV10-1 and TRBJ2-7; 7 positions match TRBD2. The J segment lost 10 bases and the V segment lost 0 bases, leaving 15 bases of the junction unmatched. There are 16 residues in the CDR3. Germline CDR1 WNHNN, CDR2 SYGVQD (reference sequence). The CDR3 bases are TGCGCCAGCAGTGAGTCGGGGGGGTCGGGCCTACAGTTTCAGTACTTC. This translates into CASSESGGSGLQFQYF.

This clonotype was seen many times. The chain is built from TRBV11-1 and TRBJ2-5; TRBD2 aligns across 14 bases. The germline V gene encodes CDR1 SGHAT and CDR2 FQDESV (reference sequence). V gave up 5 bases and J gave up 5 bases; unmatched junction bases: 4. This CDR3 has 15 amino acids. CDR3 DNA sequence: TGTGCCAGCAGCCTGGGACTAGCGGGAGTCGAGACCCAGTACTTC. Its translation: CASSLGLAGVETQYF.

The chain is built from TRBV29-1 and TRBJ2-7; unclear D gene. CDR3 length equals 12 residues. The V gene's germline CDR1 is SQVTM and CDR2 ANQGSEA. V was cut by 6 bases and J by 3 bases, with 12 bases left in between. The CDR3 bases are TGCAGCGTCAACGTGGGGTACTACGAGCAGTACTTC. Its protein is CSVNVGYYEQYF.

This clonotype showed up many times. J is TRBJ2-7 and V is TRBV6-5, with 11 bases lining up with TRBD2. Trimming at V came to 4 bases and at J to 0 bases, leaving 2 bases not matched to a gene. The CDR3 is made up of 15 amino acids. Germline-derived CDR1 and CDR2 are MNHEY and SVGAGI. CDR3 nucleotide sequence: TGTGCCAGCAGTTCTAGCGGGGGGACCTCCTACGAGCAGTACTTC. Protein product: CASSSSGGTSYEQYF.

The chain is built from TRBV5-1 and TRBJ2-7; D gene ambiguous. Trimming removed 5 bases at V and 4 bases at J, with 16 bases between. The CDR3 runs 14 residues. CDR1 and CDR2 (germline): SGHRS, YFSETQ. DNA of the CDR3: TGCGCCAGCAGTCCAGGACCCGTCGGTTACGAGCAGTACTTC. Translated, it gives CASSPGPVGYEQYF.

The chain carries TRBV10-3 and TRBJ2-7; D is perhaps TRBD1 (6 bases). Trimming cost V 10 bases and J 3 bases, with 19 bases left between them. Germline-derived CDR1 and CDR2 are ENHRY and SYGVKD. The CDR3 length is 14 residues. In DNA form, the CDR3 reads TGTGCCAGCGTTAGGGTTGGGGACAACTACGAGCAGTACTTC. This gives the protein CASVRVGDNYEQYF.

The CDR3 spells CASSLGTSRYEQYF. The CDR3 DNA is TGTGCCAGCAGCCTCGGTACTAGCCGCTACGAGCAGTACTTC. This chain connects TRBV2 to TRBJ2-7, with D perhaps matching TRBD2 (6 bases). The CDR3 runs 14 residues. Per germline, CDR1 SNHLY and CDR2 FYNNEI. Trimming removed 6 bases from V and 3 bases from J, with 15 bases in between. Full variable domain (outside the CDR3, taken from reference TRBV2 and TRBJ2-7): EPEVTQTPSHQVTQMGQEVILRCVPISNHLYFYWYRQILGQKVEFLVSFYNNEISEKSEIFDDQFSVERPDGSNFTLKIRSTKLEDSAMYFCASSLGTSRYEQYFGPGTRLTVT.

J is TRBJ2-3 and V is TRBV24-1; D could derive from TRBD1 or TRBD2 (5 bases each). The ends were cut back, 4 bases at V and 4 bases at J, with 20 bases in the middle. The CDR3 extends over 17 amino acids. Germline assignment: CDR1 KGHDR and CDR2 SFDVKD. As DNA, the CDR3 is TGTGCCACCAGTGAAGCATCGGGGCCCGCACCGGCAGATACGCAGTATTTT. It specifies CATSEASGPAPADTQYF.

This clonotype was seen at least ten times. This rearrangement joins TRBV2 to TRBJ1-5; TRBD1 might be the D (5 bases). Germline values: CDR1 SNHLY, CDR2 FYNNEI. CDR3 length: 13 amino acids. Trimming pared 9 bases from V and 4 bases from J, leaving 13 bases between. The CDR3 DNA sequence: TGTGCCAGTCGAGGGACCTCGAATCAGCCCCAGCATTTT. Its protein product is CASRGTSNQPQHF.

V gene TRBV20-1 combines with J gene TRBJ2-5; 7 bases map to TRBD2. This CDR3 has 13 residues. CDR1 and CDR2 from the germline V gene are DFQATT and SNEGSKA (reference sequence). V lost 4 bases, J lost 5 bases, and 7 bases stayed unmatched. The CDR3 sequence: CSAKGLGGETQYF. The DNA for the CDR3 is TGCAGTGCTAAAGGACTAGGTGGGGAGACCCAGTACTTC.